These 9 T cell receptor beta chains share one sample of origin, sequenced in a study of blood T cell repertoires in COVID-19. Repertoires were generated with immunoSEQ multiplex PCR, while TCRdb's copy carries only in-frame clones and drops some. The sample records about 60,000 clones, about 85% being singletons. Sequenced: peripheral blood. The receptors were sampled from a human donor with acute or convalescent COVID-19. The donor label of this sample is uncertain.

This chain links TRBV4-1 with TRBJ2-1; no clear D gene. The CDR3 length is 17 residues. V shed 0 bases and J shed 4 bases, with 16 bases lying between them. Germline assignment: CDR1 MGHRA and CDR2 YSYEKL. CDR3 amino acids: CASSQDAPGGSYNEQFF. The CDR3 DNA follows: TGCGCCAGCAGCCAAGATGCCCCCGGCGGAAGTTACAATGAGCAGTTCTTC.

This rearrangement joins TRBV5-4 to TRBJ2-1; D remains unclear. Germline V lookup: CDR1 SGHNT, CDR2 YYREEE (reference sequence). V was trimmed by 8 bases and J by 7 bases, leaving 10 bases between them. The CDR3 has 11 amino acids. The CDR3 DNA reads TGTGCCAGTTCTAGTCTAAATGAGCAGTTCTTC. Its protein product is CASSSLNEQFF.

This chain joins TRBV5-6 and TRBJ2-7; 10 positions agree with TRBD1. The CDR3 sequence is 16 residues long. Germline-derived CDR1 and CDR2 are SGHDT and YYEEEE. The V gene end was trimmed by 4 bases and the J gene end by 4 bases; junction bases not matched to a gene: 11. The CDR3 is CASSANRQGARYEQYF. The CDR3 coding sequence is TGTGCCAGCAGCGCCAATAGACAGGGGGCTCGGTACGAGCAGTACTTC.

This clone is classed as medium-sized. The chain uses TRBV3-1 (or the pseudogene TRBV3-2) and TRBJ1-6; TRBD1 matches at 7 bases. The length of the CDR3 is 14 residues. Germline trimming cut 6 bases from V and 5 bases from J; bases unmatched to any gene: 4. The germline V gene has CDR1 LGHDT and CDR2 YNNKEL (reference sequence). This chain's CDR3 is CASRETGHNSPLHF. The CDR3 bases are TGTGCCAGCAGGGAGACAGGGCATAATTCACCCCTCCACTTT.

The chain recombines TRBV5-1 with TRBJ1-3; 8 bases are a match to TRBD1. Germline assignment: CDR1 SGHRS and CDR2 YFSETQ. V dropped 5 bases and J dropped 3; count of bases not matched to a gene: 4. This CDR3 comprises 14 residues. The CDR3 DNA follows: TGCGCCAGCAGAGAGGACAGGGTTGGAAACACCATATATTTT. Translating it yields CASREDRVGNTIYF.

The table lists this clone with a few counts. V and J are TRBV5-4 and TRBJ2-5; a possible D gene is TRBD1 (6 bases). This CDR3 region has 14 residues. V lost 3 bases and J lost 5, with 14 bases in between. Germline V gene sequence: CDR1 SGHNT, CDR2 YYREEE (reference sequence). CDR3 bases: TGTGCCAGCAGCTGGGAGCGACAGGATGAGACCCAGTACTTC. This sequence encodes CASSWERQDETQYF. The variable domain in full, with the rest retrieved from reference TRBV5-4 and TRBJ2-5, is ETGVTQSPTHLIKTRGQQVTLRCSSQSGHNTVSWYQQALGQGPQFIFQYYREEENGRGNFPPRFSGLQFPNYSSELNVNALELDDSALYLCASSWERQDETQYFGPGTRLLVL.

This sequence joins TRBV5-1 and TRBJ2-2, with D perhaps TRBD2 (5 bases). The ends were cut back, 4 bases at V and 5 bases at J, with 12 bases in the middle. Germline CDR1 SGHRS, CDR2 YFSETQ. The CDR3 is 14 residues long. Written as DNA, the CDR3 is TGCGCCAGCAGCCTGTCACGCGGGACCGGGGAGCTGTTTTTT. This translates into CASSLSRGTGELFF.

DNA of the CDR3: TGTGCCAGAACAGCTGTGTCGTTGGAGACCCAGTACTTC. Its protein product is CARTAVSLETQYF. This chain joins TRBV2 and TRBJ2-5; D ambiguous. Germline CDR1 is SNHLY and CDR2 is FYNNEI. The CDR3 covers 13 residues. V gave up 9 bases and J gave up 5 bases, with 16 bases separating them.

In this sample, this clone turned up a few times. The genes are TRBV7-9 and TRBJ2-2; possible D gene TRBD1, 5 bases. The germline V and J ends were trimmed by 10 bases and 6 bases, with 12 bases remaining between them. The CDR3 consists of 12 residues. CDR1 and CDR2 (germline): SEHNR, FQNEAQ (reference sequence). CDR3 sequence reads: CAIWQGAGELFF. CDR3 in DNA: TGTGCCATATGGCAGGGTGCCGGGGAGCTGTTTTTT.